Listed here are 32 T cell receptor beta chains from one sample, sequenced in a study of shared clonotypes between healthy human individuals. Repertoires were generated with immunoSEQ multiplex PCR, while TCRdb's copy carries only in-frame clones and drops some. The table has around 500,000 clones, about 80% seen once; the top ten hold approximately 12%. The source material was PBMCs. These receptors were obtained from a woman between 40 and 55 years old in good health. Some clones in this sample may be carry-over from other donors' samples.

The V gene is TRBV27, the J gene TRBJ2-1; a weak D match, TRBD1 (6 bases). The CDR3 covers 14 residues. Between the trimmed V and J ends, which lost 7 bases and 15 bases, there was a span of 25 bases. CDR1 is MNHEY, CDR2 SMNVEV, per germline (reference sequence). The CDR3 nucleotides read TGTGCCAGCAATCCCTCAACAGGTCTCCAGGGGCGGTTCTTC. Translation: CASNPSTGLQGRFF.

The chain is built from TRBV7-2 and TRBJ2-2; D unresolved. Germline CDR1 reads SGHTA; CDR2 reads FQGNSA. The germline V and J ends were trimmed by 5 bases and 6 bases, with 10 bases remaining between them. The CDR3 contains 13 residues. CDR3: CASSRTGPGELFF. DNA for the CDR3: TGTGCCAGCAGCCGAACCGGCCCCGGGGAGCTGTTTTTT.

The CDR3 reads CASSLRASGRARETQYF. In nucleotides, the CDR3 is TGTGCCAGCAGCTTACGCGCTAGCGGGAGGGCCAGGGAGACCCAGTACTTC. This chain connects TRBV7-2 to TRBJ2-5, with TRBD2 matching 12 bases. The V gene's germline CDR1 is SGHTA and CDR2 FQGNSA. The CDR3 totals 17 residues. Trimming at V came to 2 bases and at J to 5 bases, leaving 9 bases not matched to a gene.

This clone has just a few counts. The chain is built from TRBV7-2 and TRBJ2-1; unclear D gene. Trimming removed 1 base from V and 5 bases from J, with 6 bases in between. The CDR3 runs to 13 residues. Germline CDR1 is SGHTA and CDR2 is FQGNSA. The CDR3 nucleotides are TGTGCCAGCAGCTTAGGACCGAACAATGAGCAGTTCTTC. This sequence encodes CASSLGPNNEQFF.

The rearrangement joins TRBV4-1 to TRBJ1-4, with 12 bases identical to TRBD1. CDR1 is MGHRA and CDR2 is YSYEKL in the germline V gene. This CDR3 region has 15 residues. V was pared by 4 bases and J by 8 bases, with 5 bases of the junction left unmatched. Here the CDR3 DNA reads TGCGCCAGCAGCCTTGGGACAGGGGGCGCGGAAAAACTGTTTTTT. It translates to CASSLGTGGAEKLFF.

V is TRBV19 and J is TRBJ2-1, with TRBD1 matching 7 bases. Germline V gene data show CDR1 as LNHDA and CDR2 as SQIVND (reference sequence). The CDR3 sequence is 17 residues long. The V segment lost 1 base and the J segment 2 bases; nucleotides outside the gene matches: 8. The CDR3 is CASSIASDRLAYNEQFF. The DNA for the CDR3 is TGTGCCAGTAGTATAGCCTCGGACAGGCTTGCCTACAATGAGCAGTTCTTC.

This clone appeared a single time. The rearrangement uses TRBV19 and TRBJ2-1; D is undetermined. Germline CDR1 and CDR2: LNHDA and SQIVND (reference sequence). This CDR3 region has 12 residues. Trimming took off 0 bases at V and 8 bases at J, with 5 bases between the two ends. Written as DNA, the CDR3 is TGTGCCAGTAGTATAGAGGGCGATGAGCAGTTCTTC. Encoded protein: CASSIEGDEQFF.

V gene TRBV15 combines with J gene TRBJ2-2, with a tentative D call TRBD1 (6 bases). Germline assignment: CDR1 LNHNV and CDR2 YYDKDF (reference sequence). The CDR3 totals 16 residues. Trimming took off 2 bases at V and 0 bases at J, with 10 bases between the two ends. CDR3 DNA sequence: TGTGCCACCAGCAGATCAGGGGCAGCGAACACCGGGGAGCTGTTTTTT. Amino acids: CATSRSGAANTGELFF.

This clone appeared a few times. The gene calls are TRBV10-3 and TRBJ1-1; no definite D call. The CDR3 is made up of 12 amino acids. The germline V and J ends were trimmed by 9 bases and 5 bases, with 13 bases remaining between them. The germline V gene encodes CDR1 ENHRY and CDR2 SYGVKD. The CDR3 here is CAIAAAGTEAFF. The CDR3 nucleotides are TGTGCCATTGCGGCAGCGGGGACTGAAGCTTTCTTT.

This clone was seen a handful of times. The chain uses TRBV28 and TRBJ1-5, with 9 nucleotides matching TRBD1. CDR1 MDHEN and CDR2 SYDVKM come from the germline V gene. V was clipped by 4 bases and J by 0 bases; unmatched bases: 10. The CDR3 runs to 18 residues. CDR3 in amino acids: CASSSNRGRRDSNQPQHF. The CDR3 region has the DNA TGTGCCAGCAGTTCCAACAGGGGGCGCCGGGATAGCAATCAGCCCCAGCATTTT.

This chain uses TRBV6-6 with TRBJ2-7, with D tentatively TRBD2 (5 bases). The CDR3 contains 14 residues. The V gene lost 7 bases and the J gene lost 4 bases, with 17 bases spanning the gap. Germline assignment: CDR1 MNHNY and CDR2 SVGAGI (reference sequence). CDR3 nucleotides: TGTGCCAGCAACCCCTGGCCGGGGAAGTACGAGCAGTACTTC. Translated, it gives CASNPWPGKYEQYF.

The chain recombines TRBV7-3 with TRBJ2-5, with 9 nucleotides matching TRBD2. CDR1 is SGHTA, CDR2 FQGTGA, per germline. V gave up 3 bases and J gave up 5 bases; unmatched junction bases: 4. The CDR3 covers 14 residues. The CDR3 is CASSFSGSGETQYF. As DNA, the CDR3 is TGTGCCAGCAGCTTTAGCGGGAGCGGGGAGACCCAGTACTTC. Complete variable domain (other parts from reference TRBV7-3 and TRBJ2-5): GAGVSQTPSNKVTEKGKYVELRCDPISGHTALYWYRQSLGQGPEFLIYFQGTGAADDSGLPNDRFFAVRPEGSVSTLKIQRTERGDSAVYLCASSFSGSGETQYFGPGTRLLVL.

The chain carries TRBV19 and TRBJ2-1; the match to TRBD2 covers 10 bases. The CDR3 is 15 amino acids. Germline V gene lookup returns CDR1 LNHDA and CDR2 SQIVND (reference sequence). With V trimmed by 5 bases and J by 6 bases, 7 bases remained unmatched. CDR3 protein: CASSWSSGRANEQFF. The CDR3 DNA is TGTGCCAGTAGTTGGTCAAGCGGGAGGGCCAATGAGCAGTTCTTC. The variable domain in full, completed from reference TRBV19 and TRBJ2-1, reads DGGITQSPKYLFRKEGQNVTLSCEQNLNHDAMYWYRQDPGQGLRLIYYSQIVNDFQKGDIAEGYSVSREKKESFPLTVTSAQKNPTAFYLCASSWSSGRANEQFFGPGTRLTVL.

This chain uses TRBV10-2 with TRBJ1-2, with unresolved D. CDR3 length equals 11 residues. Germline V gives CDR1 WSHSY, CDR2 SAAADI. V was clipped by 3 bases and J by 7 bases, with 6 bases between them. This CDR3 reads CASSDNAGYTF. The DNA for the CDR3 is TGCGCCAGCAGTGATAACGCTGGCTACACCTTC.

CDR3 sequence (DNA): TGTGCAAGTCGCTTAGGATATAGGCTGAACTCTGGAAACACCATATATTTT. Amino acids: CASRLGYRLNSGNTIYF. The chain is built from TRBV12-2 and TRBJ1-3. TRBV12-2 is classified as a pseudogene. The CDR3 consists of 17 residues.

The V call is TRBV6-1, the J call TRBJ2-7; the D gene is possibly TRBD2 (6 bases). CDR1 is MNHNS, CDR2 SASEGT, per germline. V was pared by 3 bases and J by 4 bases, with 13 bases between. The CDR3 contains 14 residues. CDR3 sequence: CASSEGPGLYEQYF. CDR3 nucleotide sequence: TGTGCCAGCAGTGAGGGACCGGGACTTTACGAGCAGTACTTC.

The chain recombines TRBV28 with TRBJ2-7; no firm D call. Germline V lookup: CDR1 MDHEN, CDR2 SYDVKM. This CDR3 has 14 residues. V lost 4 bases to trimming and J lost 2 bases, with 12 bases between them. The CDR3 bases are TGTGCCAGCAGTTCCTGGACCACCACCTACGAGCAGTACTTC. It specifies CASSSWTTTYEQYF.

The rearrangement links TRBV4-3 to TRBJ2-6; D is unclear. Germline lookup yields CDR1 LGHNA and CDR2 YSLEER. V lost 6 bases to trimming and J lost 0 bases, with 6 bases between them. There are 14 residues in the CDR3. DNA for the CDR3: TGCGCCAGCAGTTCCCTCTCTGGGGCCAACGTCCTGACTTTC. Encoded protein: CASSSLSGANVLTF.

With regard to this clone: A much larger clonotype is one base distant, so this may be a read error. The chain recombines TRBV4-1 with TRBJ1-2; 7 bases align to TRBD1. V shed 0 bases, J shed 4 bases, and the junction held 2 bases outside the gene matches. There are 14 residues in the CDR3. From germline, CDR1 is MGHRA and CDR2 YSYEKL. The CDR3 reads CASSQDEGAYGYTF. CDR3 DNA: TGCGCCAGCAGCCAAGATGAGGGGGCCTATGGCTACACCTTC.

The rearrangement links TRBV7-3 to TRBJ2-6; TRBD1 is a possible D gene (5 bases). Germline CDR1 reads SGHTA; CDR2 reads FQGTGA. Trimming stripped 5 bases from V and 0 bases from J, with 11 bases between. This CDR3 has 16 residues. CDR3 nucleotide sequence: TGTGCCAGCAGCATAGGGGTTCCCTCTGGGGCCAACGTCCTGACTTTC. It codes for CASSIGVPSGANVLTF.

This chain uses TRBV4-2 with TRBJ2-1; 15 bases agree with TRBD2. Trimming removed 1 base from V and 6 bases from J; junction bases left unmatched: 7. The CDR3 is made up of 18 amino acids. Germline V gene data show CDR1 as LGHNA and CDR2 as YNFKEQ. The CDR3 reads CASSQAGLAGGEGNEQFF. The CDR3, as DNA: TGTGCCAGCAGCCAAGCCGGACTAGCGGGAGGGGAAGGCAATGAGCAGTTCTTC.

The chain joins TRBV7-2 to TRBJ2-1; D might be TRBD1 (6 bases). This CDR3 contains 16 residues. Germline values: CDR1 SGHTA, CDR2 FQGNSA. The V end was cut by 3 bases, the J end by 3 bases, with 15 bases between. The DNA for the CDR3 is TGTGCCAGCAGCTTTCAGGGGCGCAGGTACTACAATGAGCAGTTCTTC. This translates into CASSFQGRRYYNEQFF.

Only one count was recorded for this clone. The J gene is TRBJ1-2, the V gene TRBV5-4; the match to TRBD1 covers 9 bases. CDR3 length: 14 residues. The V gene end was trimmed by 3 bases and the J gene end by 12 bases; junction bases not matched to a gene: 12. In germline, CDR1 is SGHNT, CDR2 YYREEE (reference sequence). The CDR3 spells CASSYTGGSGLHTF. The CDR3 region has the DNA TGTGCCAGCAGCTACACAGGGGGCTCCGGACTCCACACCTTC.

This chain's CDR3 is CASSLLVPPDTQYF. The CDR3 nucleotides read TGTGCCAGCAGCTTACTGGTCCCCCCAGATACGCAGTATTTT. The chain is built from TRBV7-3 and TRBJ2-3; D call uncertain. The V end lost 2 bases, the J end lost 4 bases, and 10 bases lay between the germline ends. The CDR3 contains 14 residues. CDR1 is SGHTA, CDR2 FQGTGA, per germline.

This clone was found many times. The chain has TRBV15 and TRBJ2-6; 7 bases match TRBD1. Germline V gives CDR1 LNHNV, CDR2 YYDKDF (reference sequence). The CDR3 runs 16 residues. V lost 9 bases to trimming and J lost 0 bases; unmatched junction nucleotides: 8. This CDR3 reads CATSDRAISGANVLTF. CDR3 DNA sequence: TGTGCCACAAGCGACAGGGCGATCTCTGGGGCCAACGTCCTGACTTTC.

This chain connects TRBV4-3 to TRBJ2-7; D is possibly TRBD2 (5 bases). Germline V gives CDR1 LGHNA, CDR2 YSLEER. The CDR3 extends over 14 amino acids. Trimming cost V 1 base and J 1 base, with 8 bases left between them. CDR3 protein: CASSQVTGSYEQYF. CDR3 DNA sequence: TGCGCCAGCAGCCAAGTAACGGGGTCCTACGAGCAGTACTTC.

The genes are TRBV6-5 and TRBJ2-3, with D maybe TRBD2 (6 bases). This CDR3 spans 14 amino acids. V lost 8 bases, J lost 6 bases, and 18 bases lay in between. The germline V gene encodes CDR1 MNHEY and CDR2 SVGAGI. The CDR3, as DNA: TGTGCCAGCCGGAGGGGTTCTATCGTGGATACGCAGTATTTT. Amino acids: CASRRGSIVDTQYF.

The chain combines TRBV4-3 with TRBJ2-7, with 7 bases that match TRBD2. CDR1 and CDR2 (germline): LGHNA, YSLEER. The CDR3 loop spans 13 amino acids. V dropped 0 bases and J dropped 8; count of bases not matched to a gene: 4. The CDR3 loop reads CASSQEPGTKQYF. CDR3 bases: TGCGCCAGCAGCCAAGAACCCGGGACTAAGCAGTACTTC.

The chain uses TRBV5-6 and TRBJ1-2; D perhaps matches TRBD1 (6 bases). V gave up 4 bases and J gave up 4 bases, with 14 bases separating them. There are 14 residues in the CDR3. Per the germline V gene, CDR1 is SGHDT and CDR2 is YYEEEE. DNA for the CDR3: TGTGCCAGCAGCGTGACAGGTGGAATCTATGGCTACACCTTC. The encoded protein is CASSVTGGIYGYTF.

The chain has TRBV5-1 and TRBJ2-3; 13 bases are shared with TRBD2. CDR1 and CDR2 (germline): SGHRS, YFSETQ. V was clipped by 8 bases and J by 5 bases; unmatched bases: 11. This CDR3 is 16 amino acids long. The CDR3 loop is CASSLGLAGAVDTQYF. In DNA, the CDR3 is TGCGCCAGTTCGCTCGGACTAGCGGGAGCTGTAGATACGCAGTATTTT.

Remarks on this clone: This sample also contains other DNA sequences that code for the same CDR3. This chain connects TRBV29-1 to TRBJ1-1, with D possibly being TRBD1 (6 bases). Per the germline V gene, CDR1 is SQVTM and CDR2 is ANQGSEA. V lost 6 bases and J lost 1, with 12 bases in between. The CDR3 sequence is 13 residues long. The CDR3 spells CSVGTGTNTEAFF. DNA of the CDR3: TGCAGCGTAGGTACAGGGACGAACACTGAAGCTTTCTTT.

This chain links TRBV5-1 with TRBJ2-7, with TRBD2 matching 8 bases. CDR1 SGHRS and CDR2 YFSETQ come from the germline V gene. This CDR3 is 16 amino acids long. The trim removed 0 bases at V and 4 bases at J, leaving 9 bases unmatched. Written as DNA, the CDR3 is TGCGCCAGCAGCTTGGAGGAAGCGGGAGAGGGTTACGAGCAGTACTTC. It is translated as CASSLEEAGEGYEQYF.